One sample yielded the 17 T cell receptor beta chains listed below, sequenced in a study of cytomegalovirus exposure and HLA in healthy donors. Primers included in the PCR were 60 Vbeta and 13 Jbeta primers. Assay used: immunoSEQ multiplex PCR; TCRdb lists only in-frame clones, some missing. The sample contains over 100,000 clones, 60% to 85% of which appear only once. Material for sequencing was PBMCs. All receptors come from a female donor in good health and CMV-seronegative.

The rearrangement joins TRBV5-1 to TRBJ2-7; 9 bases are a match to TRBD1. The CDR3 totals 15 residues. Germline V lookup: CDR1 SGHRS, CDR2 YFSETQ. Losses at the gene ends were 0 bases for V and 3 bases for J; bases not matched to a gene: 4. The CDR3 loop is CASSLDTGGNYEQYF. Written as DNA, the CDR3 is TGCGCCAGCAGCTTGGACACAGGGGGCAACTACGAGCAGTACTTC.

In its sample, this clone was seen once. The chain combines TRBV30 with TRBJ1-6, with TRBD1 as a possible D gene (6 bases). The V gene lost 1 base and the J gene lost 10 bases, with 20 bases spanning the gap. Germline V lookup: CDR1 GTSNPN, CDR2 SVGIG (reference sequence). This CDR3 contains 16 residues. Here the CDR3 DNA reads TGTGCCTGGAGTGGCGGGGGCTGGGGCGGAGAGTCACCCCTCCACTTT. As protein: CAWSGGGWGGESPLHF. Combining the CDR3 with reference TRBV30 and TRBJ1-6 gives the whole variable domain SQTIHQWPATLVQPVGSPLSLECTVEGTSNPNLYWYRQAAGRGLQLLFYSVGIGQISSEVPQNLSASRPQDRQFILSSKKLLLSDSGFYLCAWSGGGWGGESPLHFGNGTRLTVT.

The chain carries TRBV10-3 and TRBJ1-2; D ambiguous. V lost 3 bases and J lost 2, with 10 bases in between. Germline V gene sequence: CDR1 ENHRY, CDR2 SYGVKD. The CDR3 extends over 14 amino acids. The CDR3 bases are TGTGCCATCAGTGATGTTAGAGTCAACTATGGCTACACCTTC. As protein: CAISDVRVNYGYTF.

This clone has more than one count but fewer than ten. The rearrangement joins TRBV7-8 to TRBJ1-6; D unclear. Germline CDR1 SGHVS, CDR2 FQNEAQ. V was clipped by 0 bases and J by 9 bases, with 12 bases between them. This CDR3 comprises 15 residues. The CDR3 region is CASSLARGVSSPLHF. In DNA, the CDR3 is TGTGCCAGCAGCTTAGCGCGGGGTGTTAGTTCACCCCTCCACTTT. The variable domain in full, with the rest retrieved from reference TRBV7-8 and TRBJ1-6, is GAGVSQSPRYKVAKRGQDVALRCDPISGHVSLFWYQQALGQGPEFLTYFQNEAQLDKSGLPSDRFFAERPEGSVSTLKIQRTQQEDSAVYLCASSLARGVSSPLHFGNGTRLTVT.

This chain uses TRBV29-1 with TRBJ2-1; D remains ambiguous. Germline values: CDR1 SQVTM, CDR2 ANQGSEA. With 5 bases removed from V and 3 bases from J, the gap between germline ends came to 5 bases. The CDR3 is 11 residues long. The CDR3 sequence is CSVQIYNEQFF. CDR3 sequence (DNA): TGCAGCGTTCAGATCTACAATGAGCAGTTCTTC.

This rearrangement joins TRBV4-1 to TRBJ2-6; the D gene is possibly TRBD1 (5 bases). The CDR3 is made up of 16 amino acids. The germline gives CDR1 MGHRA, CDR2 YSYEKL. The germline V and J ends were trimmed by 0 bases and 2 bases, with 8 bases remaining between them. This CDR3 reads CASSQDRTTGANVLTF. In DNA form, the CDR3 reads TGCGCCAGCAGCCAAGATCGGACAACTGGGGCCAACGTCCTGACTTTC.

V usage is TRBV7-2 and J usage is TRBJ2-5; 11 bases line up with TRBD2. The germline V gene has CDR1 SGHTA and CDR2 FQGNSA. V lost 3 bases, J lost 9 bases, and 9 bases stayed unmatched. The CDR3 extends over 15 amino acids. CDR3 in amino acids: CASSFSGGASGAQYF. The CDR3 nucleotides are TGTGCCAGCAGCTTTAGCGGGGGGGCGAGCGGGGCCCAGTACTTC.

The V and J genes are TRBV29-1 and TRBJ2-1, with 10 bases fitting TRBD1. V lost 4 bases and J lost 4; bases outside the gene matches: 7. Germline CDR1 and CDR2: SQVTM and ANQGSEA. The CDR3 sequence is 15 residues long. CDR3 protein: CSVAKTGGLYNEQFF. The DNA of the CDR3 is TGCAGCGTTGCCAAGACAGGGGGCCTGTACAATGAGCAGTTCTTC.

V and J are TRBV6-1 and TRBJ2-5, with 11 bases aligning to TRBD2. Trimming took 4 bases from V and 4 from J; bases not matched to a gene: 5. Germline CDR1 and CDR2: MNHNS and SASEGT. This CDR3 region has 15 residues. CDR3 amino acids: CASSAGTSGRETQYF. The CDR3 nucleotides read TGTGCCAGCAGTGCCGGGACTAGCGGAAGAGAGACCCAGTACTTC.

The chain carries TRBV29-1 and TRBJ2-7, with 7 bases lining up with TRBD2. Germline CDR1 and CDR2: SQVTM and ANQGSEA. The CDR3 consists of 12 residues. Trimming at V came to 4 bases and at J to 2 bases, leaving 2 bases not matched to a gene. CDR3 sequence (DNA): TGCAGCGTTGCGGGAGGCCCCTACGAGCAGTACTTC. Its protein product is CSVAGGPYEQYF.

This chain joins TRBV4-1 and TRBJ2-1; TRBD2 matches 9 bases. There are 17 residues in the CDR3. CDR1 and CDR2 (germline): MGHRA, YSYEKL. Trimming at V came to 5 bases and at J to 3 bases, leaving 11 bases not matched to a gene. The DNA for the CDR3 is TGCGCCAGCAGCGCCACTCCGGGACTAGCTATCTACAATGAGCAGTTCTTC. Translating it yields CASSATPGLAIYNEQFF.

This clone was seen only once. The chain uses TRBV27 and TRBJ1-2, with D possibly matching TRBD1 (5 bases). This CDR3 contains 13 residues. CDR1 is MNHEY and CDR2 is SMNVEV in the germline V gene (reference sequence). The ends were cut back, 6 bases at V and 6 bases at J, with 14 bases in the middle. The DNA of the CDR3 is TGTGCCAGCAGCCCCCTTTCAGGGAATGGCTACACCTTC. Translation gives CASSPLSGNGYTF.

The chain is built from TRBV5-1 and TRBJ1-1; 7 bases are shared with TRBD1. V was pared by 4 bases and J by 6 bases, with 9 bases of the junction left unmatched. CDR3 length: 14 residues. Germline V CDR1 and CDR2: SGHRS, YFSETQ. Written as DNA, the CDR3 is TGCGCCAGCAGCCCTACCACAGGGGCGGCTGAAGCTTTCTTT. Translation: CASSPTTGAAEAFF.

The chain's CDR3 is CATLGQGNSPLHF. The CDR3 nucleotides are TGTGCCACCCTCGGACAGGGTAATTCACCCCTCCACTTT. The chain carries TRBV2 and TRBJ1-6, with TRBD1 matching over 8 bases. Germline CDR1 is SNHLY and CDR2 is FYNNEI. The CDR3 covers 13 residues. The V and J ends lost 10 bases and 6 bases, in that order; junction bases with no gene match: 5.

The V call is TRBV4-3, the J call TRBJ1-6; a possible D gene is TRBD1 (5 bases). The CDR3 contains 14 residues. The germline V and J ends were trimmed by 1 base and 6 bases, with 7 bases remaining between them. From germline, CDR1 is LGHNA and CDR2 YSLEER. The CDR3 sequence is CASSQGQRNSPLHF. The CDR3 nucleotides read TGCGCCAGCAGCCAAGGACAGCGTAATTCACCCCTCCACTTT.

The CDR3 DNA is TGTGCCAGCAACGTAGCGGGGGAAGGATACGAGCAGTACTTC. It encodes CASNVAGEGYEQYF. The chain couples TRBV6-6 to TRBJ2-7; 9 bases are shared with TRBD2. Looked up from germline, CDR1 is MNHNY and CDR2 is SVGAGI (reference sequence). There are 14 residues in the CDR3. Trimming at V came to 7 bases and at J to 4 bases, leaving 8 bases not matched to a gene.

The CDR3 DNA is TGTGCCAGCAGTTTCCTAGCGGGGGGGTTGACAGATACGCAGTATTTT. Protein sequence: CASSFLAGGLTDTQYF. V is TRBV27 and J is TRBJ2-3; 12 bases line up with TRBD2. The germline CDR1 and CDR2 sequences are MNHEY and SMNVEV (reference sequence). V shed 3 bases and J 3 bases; nucleotides not matched to a gene: 4. CDR3 length: 16 amino acids.